This T cell receptor beta chain was profiled in a study of OX40 agonist ivuxolimab in advanced cancers. Patients had blood sampled at baseline and again on cycle 4 day 1 and cycle 7 day 1. Clones were read by immunoSEQ multiplex PCR, and TCRdb kept only the in-frame ones, dropping some. The table lists 77,000 or so clones, about 93% of them singletons. The J segment lost 7 bases and the V segment lost 7 bases, leaving 4 bases of the junction unmatched. The CDR3 extends over 13 amino acids. Germline V gives CDR1 MNHNS, CDR2 SASEGT. This clonotype was sampled from an adult with an advanced solid tumor such as melanoma, head and neck, liver or kidney cancer. The chain is built from TRBV6-1 and TRBJ1-6, with 7 positions matching TRBD1. The sample here was CD4+ or CD8+ T cells sorted from blood, taken in a trial of the OX40 agonist ivuxolimab. CDR3 in DNA: TGTGCCAGCAAGGTACAGGGGAATTCACCCCTCCACTTT. Its translation: CASKVQGNSPLHF.